These 2 T cell receptor beta chains were all obtained from the same sample, sequenced in a study of CD8+ T cells in alopecia areata. TCR sequencing used cDNA made by reverse transcription of extracted RNA. Libraries were prepared by immunoSEQ multiplex PCR; TCRdb keeps only in-frame clonotypes and omits some of them. The data contain under 300,000 clones, about 68% of them singletons. Sequencing was performed on CD4+ T cells sorted from blood, taken at week 0. These receptors all stem from a human donor with alopecia areata.

This clone has only one observation. The chain links TRBV7-3 to TRBJ2-1; 7 positions match TRBD2. This CDR3 is built from 14 residues. Germline assignment: CDR1 SGHTA and CDR2 FQGTGA. J lost 7 bases, V lost 5 bases, and 8 bases had no gene match. The CDR3 region has the DNA TGTGCCAGCAGCCCGCCGGGCGGGGGAAATGAGCAGTTCTTC. This gives the protein CASSPPGGGNEQFF.

The rearrangement links TRBV30 to TRBJ1-1; 8 nucleotides line up with TRBD1. J gave up 0 bases and V 3 bases, and 6 bases lay outside the gene matches. The germline gives CDR1 GTSNPN, CDR2 SVGIG (reference sequence). This CDR3 region has 15 residues. The CDR3 nucleotides are TGTGCCTGGAGCTGGACAGGGCTCATGAACACTGAAGCTTTCTTT. Protein: CAWSWTGLMNTEAFF.